This T cell receptor (beta chain) was captured in a study of OX40 agonist ivuxolimab in advanced cancers. Across the study: A diagnosis of hepatocellular carcinoma, melanoma, renal cell or head and neck cancer was present in dose-escalation patients. Of the participants, around 39% had some prior anti-PD-1, anti-PD-L1 or anti-CTLA-4 therapy, which was allowed. Study conclusions and caveats: At 0.1 to 3.0 mg/kg and by week 6, clonal expansion occurred in CD4+ and CD8+ blood T cells.

Trimming took off 6 bases at V and 7 bases at J, with 10 bases between the two ends. The CDR3 contains 12 residues. The germline V gene has CDR1 SGHTA and CDR2 FQGTGA. With regard to this clone: Its antigen is not identified.

Blood sampling took place at baseline, cycle 4 day 1, and cycle 7 day 1. This table comes from immunoSEQ multiplex PCR, and its TCRdb copy is limited to in-frame clones, with some not included. The sample has some 69,000 clones; over 75% are singletons. The TCR originated in an adult with an advanced solid tumor such as melanoma, head and neck, liver or kidney cancer. This rearrangement joins TRBV7-3 to TRBJ2-1; tentative D call: TRBD1 (5 bases). The specimen was CD4+ or CD8+ T cells sorted from blood, collected in a trial of the OX40 agonist ivuxolimab. This CDR3 reads CASSRDRNEQFF. DNA for the CDR3: TGTGCCAGCAGTCGTGACAGAAATGAGCAGTTCTTC.